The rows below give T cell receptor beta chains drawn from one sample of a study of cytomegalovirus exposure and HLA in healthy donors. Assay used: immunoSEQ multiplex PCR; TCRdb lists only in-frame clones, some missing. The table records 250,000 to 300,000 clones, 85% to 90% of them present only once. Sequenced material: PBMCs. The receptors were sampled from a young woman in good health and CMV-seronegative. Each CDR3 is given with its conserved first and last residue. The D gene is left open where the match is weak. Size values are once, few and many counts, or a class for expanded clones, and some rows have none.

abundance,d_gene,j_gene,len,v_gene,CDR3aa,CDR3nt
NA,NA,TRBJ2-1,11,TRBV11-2,CASSLDGPQFF,TGTGCCAGCAGCTTAGATGGCCCCCAGTTCTTC
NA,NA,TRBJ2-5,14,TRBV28,CASSARQSQETQYF,TGTGCCAGCAGTGCACGACAGTCCCAAGAGACCCAGTACTTC
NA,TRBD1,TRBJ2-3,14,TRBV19,CASSGQGVSDTQYF,TGTGCCAGTAGTGGGCAGGGGGTTTCAGATACGCAGTATTTT
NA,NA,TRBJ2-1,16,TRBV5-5,CASSLGTDLSYNEQFF,TGTGCCAGCAGCTTGGGGACAGACCTCTCCTACAATGAGCAGTTCTTC
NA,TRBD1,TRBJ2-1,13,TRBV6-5,CASSREGATEQFF,TGTGCCAGCAGTCGCGAGGGGGCGACTGAGCAGTTCTTC
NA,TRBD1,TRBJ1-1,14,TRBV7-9,CASSSGTGNTEAFF,TGTGCCAGCAGCTCAGGGACAGGTAACACTGAAGCTTTCTTT
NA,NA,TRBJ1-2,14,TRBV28,CASSLYKTDSGYTF,TGTGCCAGCAGTTTGTATAAAACAGATTCCGGCTACACCTTC
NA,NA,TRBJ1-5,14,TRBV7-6,CASSLLLGTQPQHF,TGTGCCAGCAGCTTACTGCTAGGCACTCAGCCCCAGCATTTT
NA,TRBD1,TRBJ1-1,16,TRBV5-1,CASSYPTGDLNTEAFF,TGCGCCAGCAGCTACCCGACAGGGGATTTGAACACTGAAGCTTTCTTT
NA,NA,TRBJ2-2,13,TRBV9,CASSIQNTGELFF,TGTGCCAGCAGCATCCAGAACACCGGGGAGCTGTTTTTT
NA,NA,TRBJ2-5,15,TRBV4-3,CASSQDLATAKTQYF,TGCGCCAGCAGCCAAGATCTAGCTACCGCTAAGACCCAGTACTTC
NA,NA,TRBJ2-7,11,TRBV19,CASKAGHEQYF,TGTGCCAGTAAGGCGGGTCACGAGCAGTACTTC
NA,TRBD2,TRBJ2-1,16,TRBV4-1,CASSLEGLASNNEQFF,TGCGCCAGCAGCCTTGAGGGACTAGCGTCTAACAATGAGCAGTTCTTC
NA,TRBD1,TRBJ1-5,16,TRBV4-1,CASSQTPTGRDQPQHF,TGCGCCAGCAGCCAAACCCCGACAGGGCGGGATCAGCCCCAGCATTTT
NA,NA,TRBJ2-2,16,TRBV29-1,CSVRAIAGQFTGELFF,TGCAGCGTTCGAGCGATTGCGGGACAGTTCACCGGGGAGCTGTTTTTT
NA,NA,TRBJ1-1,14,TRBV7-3,CASSPAGFDGEAFF,TGTGCCAGCAGCCCGGCGGGGTTCGATGGTGAAGCTTTCTTT
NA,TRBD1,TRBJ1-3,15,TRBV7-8,CASSSQGIGGNTIYF,TGTGCCAGCAGCTCACAGGGGATCGGTGGAAACACCATATATTTT
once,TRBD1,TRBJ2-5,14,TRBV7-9,CASSLGQYQETQYF,TGTGCCAGCAGCTTGGGACAGTATCAAGAGACCCAGTACTTC
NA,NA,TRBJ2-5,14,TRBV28,CASSGGGTQETQYF,TGTGCCAGCAGTGGGGGGGGGACACAAGAGACCCAGTACTTC
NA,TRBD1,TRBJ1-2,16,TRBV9,CASSGGSRQGNYGYTF,TGTGCCAGCAGCGGCGGATCCAGACAGGGTAACTATGGCTACACCTTC
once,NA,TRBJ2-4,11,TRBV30,CAGTQENIQYF,TGTGCGGGGACTCAGGAAAACATTCAGTACTTC
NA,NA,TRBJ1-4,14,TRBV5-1,CASSPTTTNEKLFF,TGCGCCAGCAGCCCAACAACAACTAATGAAAAACTGTTTTTT
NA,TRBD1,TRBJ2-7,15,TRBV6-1,CASSRGDRPVSEQYF,TGTGCCAGCAGTAGGGGGGACAGGCCTGTGAGCGAGCAGTACTTC
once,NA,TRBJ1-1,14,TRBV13,CASSLWSRLNEAFF,TGTGCCAGCAGCTTATGGTCTAGGCTAAATGAAGCTTTCTTT
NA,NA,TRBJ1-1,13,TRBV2,CASSAERRAEAFF,TGTGCCAGCAGTGCCGAAAGGAGGGCTGAAGCTTTCTTT
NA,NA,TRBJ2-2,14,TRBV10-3,CAISESFNTGELFF,TGTGCCATCAGTGAAAGCTTTAACACCGGGGAGCTGTTTTTT
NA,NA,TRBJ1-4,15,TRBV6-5,CASSYSSGGNEKLFF,TGTGCCAGCAGTTACTCATCCGGGGGTAATGAAAAACTGTTTTTT
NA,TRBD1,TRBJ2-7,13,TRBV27,CASSSTGYYEQYF,TGTGCCAGCAGTTCGACAGGGTACTACGAGCAGTACTTC
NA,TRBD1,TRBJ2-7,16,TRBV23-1,CASSQRAGQDSYEQYF,TGCGCCAGCAGTCAAAGGGCGGGACAGGACTCCTACGAGCAGTACTTC
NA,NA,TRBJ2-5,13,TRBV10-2,CASSRHLQETQYF,TGCGCCAGCAGTCGACACCTCCAAGAGACCCAGTACTTC
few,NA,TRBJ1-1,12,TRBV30,CAWSPSGTEAFF,TGTGCCTGGAGTCCCTCGGGGACTGAAGCTTTCTTT